A selection of T cell receptor beta chains follows, all from one sample in a study of blood T cell repertoires in COVID-19. This table comes from immunoSEQ multiplex PCR, and its TCRdb copy is limited to in-frame clones, with some not included. The table lists tens of thousands of clones, about 91% of them singletons, with more than 3% in the top ten. Sequenced input: peripheral blood. Receptors were obtained from a man between 40 and 49 years old with COVID-19, enrolled during active disease. Each CDR3 is given with its conserved first and last residue. Each record gives: CDR3 protein, CDR3 DNA, clone size, D gene, J gene, V gene. D genes are given only for firm matches. Not every row has a clone size; where given, it reads once, few, many or a size class.

CAWSSGTGEYEQYF,TGTGCCTGGAGTTCCGGGACAGGGGAGTACGAGCAGTACTTC,.,TRBD1,TRBJ2-7,TRBV30
CATSRGGPARGEQYF,TGTGCCACCAGCAGAGGGGGCCCGGCGCGTGGCGAGCAGTACTTC,.,.,TRBJ2-7,TRBV15
CASSPGVSGSGGEQFF,TGTGCCAGCTCACCCGGGGTTAGCGGGAGTGGTGGTGAGCAGTTCTTC,.,TRBD2,TRBJ2-1,TRBV18
CASSLGGTVQETQYF,TGTGCCAGCAGCTTAGGCGGGACAGTCCAAGAGACCCAGTACTTC,.,.,TRBJ2-5,TRBV7-6
CASSPLSFTDTQYF,TGTGCCAGCAGCCCGCTGAGCTTCACAGATACGCAGTATTTT,.,.,TRBJ2-3,TRBV3-1/TRBV3-2
CASSYNRYEQYF,TGTGCCAGCAGTTACAATCGGTACGAGCAGTACTTC,.,.,TRBJ2-7,TRBV6-5
CASSEYSGGDETQYF,TGTGCCAGCAGTGAATACAGCGGGGGGGATGAGACCCAGTACTTC,.,TRBD2,TRBJ2-5,TRBV6-1
CASSLLGTSGTDTQYF,TGTGCCAGCAGCCTTCTCGGGACTAGCGGCACAGATACGCAGTATTTT,.,TRBD2,TRBJ2-3,TRBV27
CAWSVQQSTSGNTIYF,TGTGCCTGGAGTGTACAGCAGAGTACCTCTGGAAACACCATATATTTT,.,.,TRBJ1-3,TRBV30
CASSQGPGQPQHF,TGTGCCAGCAGCCAAGGCCCGGGTCAGCCCCAGCATTTT,.,.,TRBJ1-5,TRBV14
CASSSRNRDGSSYNSPLHF,TGTGCCAGCAGCTCCCGAAACCGGGATGGAAGCTCCTATAATTCACCCCTCCACTTT,.,.,TRBJ1-6,TRBV12-1
CASSNRGGAGTEAFF,TGTGCCAGCAGTAACCGAGGAGGGGCTGGCACTGAAGCTTTCTTT,.,.,TRBJ1-1,TRBV6-5
CASSIGGQGAYEQYF,TGTGCCAGTAGTATAGGCGGACAGGGGGCATACGAGCAGTACTTC,few,TRBD1,TRBJ2-7,TRBV19
CASSLTGQGTEAFF,TGCGCCAGCAGCCTGACAGGACAGGGGACTGAAGCTTTCTTT,.,TRBD1,TRBJ1-1,TRBV4-1
CAWSSGWKETQYF,TGTGCCTGGAGTAGCGGCTGGAAAGAGACCCAGTACTTC,.,.,TRBJ2-5,TRBV30
CASSEQGLEGYTF,TGTGCCAGCAGTGAGCAGGGGCTTGAGGGCTACACCTTC,.,.,TRBJ1-2,TRBV2
CASSSWTSGIDEQFF,TGCGCCAGCAGCAGCTGGACTAGCGGGATCGATGAGCAGTTCTTC,.,TRBD2,TRBJ2-1,TRBV5-1
CASRFVSGNTIYF,TGTGCCAGCAGGTTCGTCTCTGGAAACACCATATATTTT,.,.,TRBJ1-3,TRBV11-3
CASSPGGQVDNSPLHF,TGTGCCAGCAGCCCTGGGGGACAAGTAGATAATTCACCCCTCCACTTT,.,.,TRBJ1-6,TRBV3-1/TRBV3-2
CASSTTGIYGYTF,TGTGCCAGCAGCACAACAGGGATATATGGCTACACCTTC,.,.,TRBJ1-2,TRBV5-4
CASSPLQGTDEKLFF,TGTGCCAGCAGCCCATTACAGGGAACGGATGAAAAACTGTTTTTT,.,.,TRBJ1-4,TRBV7-2
CASSIEGGNQPQHF,TGTGCCAGTAGTATAGAAGGAGGGAATCAGCCCCAGCATTTT,.,.,TRBJ1-5,TRBV19
CASSRGNYGYTF,TGTGCCAGCAGCAGGGGTAACTATGGCTACACCTTC,.,.,TRBJ1-2,TRBV28
CASSGQYSNQPQHF,TGTGCCAGCAGTGGACAGTATAGCAATCAGCCCCAGCATTTT,.,.,TRBJ1-5,TRBV2
CASSLATSTLGPQHF,TGTGCCAGCAGCTTAGCGACCTCGACACTTGGACCCCAGCATTTT,few,.,TRBJ1-5,TRBV7-8
CASSRTGGAGTEAFF,TGTGCCAGCAGCAGAACCGGGGGGGCGGGCACTGAAGCTTTCTTT,few,.,TRBJ1-1,TRBV11-2
CASSQDRQANTEAFF,TGTGCCAGCAGCCAAGACCGACAGGCGAACACTGAAGCTTTCTTT,.,.,TRBJ1-1,TRBV6-5
CASSLAGTVFSYEQYF,TGTGCCAGCAGTTTAGCCGGGACAGTTTTCTCCTACGAGCAGTACTTC,few,TRBD1,TRBJ2-7,TRBV28
CASSWGADRSIQYF,TGCGCCAGCAGCTGGGGCGCCGACCGGAGCATTCAGTACTTC,.,.,TRBJ2-4,TRBV5-1
CSASGDRGGQPQHF,TGCAGTGCTAGTGGAGACAGGGGTGGTCAGCCCCAGCATTTT,.,TRBD1,TRBJ1-5,TRBV20-1
CASSLGQGGDGYTF,TGTGCCAGCAGCCTCGGACAGGGAGGGGATGGCTACACCTTC,.,TRBD1,TRBJ1-2,TRBV2
CASSMQRPDSNQPQHF,TGTGCCAGTAGTATGCAGAGGCCCGATAGCAATCAGCCCCAGCATTTT,.,.,TRBJ1-5,TRBV19
CSASTQGYGYTF,TGCAGTGCTAGTACGCAGGGCTATGGCTACACCTTC,.,.,TRBJ1-2,TRBV20-1
CASSFGTGQYEQYF,TGTGCCAGCAGCTTCGGGACAGGGCAATACGAGCAGTACTTC,.,TRBD1,TRBJ2-7,TRBV11-2
CASSLEGDPQHF,TGTGCCAGCAGCTTGGAGGGGGACCCCCAGCATTTT,.,.,TRBJ1-5,TRBV5-8
CAWGTRDSYEQYF,TGTGCCTGGGGAACCAGGGACTCCTACGAGCAGTACTTC,once,.,TRBJ2-7,TRBV30
CASSQDSGSGDTDTQYF,TGTGCCAGCAGCCAAGATAGCGGGAGCGGCGACACAGATACGCAGTATTTT,.,TRBD2,TRBJ2-3,TRBV3-1/TRBV3-2
CASSGQPQETQYF,TGTGCCAGCAGCGGACAGCCACAAGAGACCCAGTACTTC,.,.,TRBJ2-5,TRBV5-4
CSVEGTGGGYTF,TGCAGCGTTGAAGGGACAGGGGGTGGCTACACCTTC,.,TRBD1,TRBJ1-2,TRBV29-1
CASSPVNEQFF,TGTGCCAGCAGCCCAGTCAATGAGCAGTTCTTC,once,.,TRBJ2-1,TRBV7-8